This TCR beta chain was identified in a study of CD4 T cells in relation to SARS-CoV-2 and coronaviruses. Turning to this clone: Its antigen is unknown.

Generated by immunoSEQ multiplex PCR, the TCRdb table keeps only in-frame clones and is missing some. The repertoire holds roughly 45,000 clones, around 80% seen once, with around 1.4% in the top ten. CDR3 length equals 15 residues. Trimming cost V 3 bases and J 8 bases; bases outside gene matches: 9. Germline V gene lookup returns CDR1 LNHDA and CDR2 SQIVND (reference sequence). Sequenced material: naive CD4+ T cells from PBMCs, cultured in vitro. Subset meaning: naive CD4+ T cells isolated by negative enrichment. This chain joins TRBV19 and TRBJ1-4, with 7 nucleotides matching TRBD1. This sequence originates from an adult with COVID-19. The CDR3 loop is CASSIAGPRGEKLFF. The DNA of the CDR3 is TGTGCCAGTAGTATCGCTGGTCCCAGGGGGGAAAAACTGTTTTTT.